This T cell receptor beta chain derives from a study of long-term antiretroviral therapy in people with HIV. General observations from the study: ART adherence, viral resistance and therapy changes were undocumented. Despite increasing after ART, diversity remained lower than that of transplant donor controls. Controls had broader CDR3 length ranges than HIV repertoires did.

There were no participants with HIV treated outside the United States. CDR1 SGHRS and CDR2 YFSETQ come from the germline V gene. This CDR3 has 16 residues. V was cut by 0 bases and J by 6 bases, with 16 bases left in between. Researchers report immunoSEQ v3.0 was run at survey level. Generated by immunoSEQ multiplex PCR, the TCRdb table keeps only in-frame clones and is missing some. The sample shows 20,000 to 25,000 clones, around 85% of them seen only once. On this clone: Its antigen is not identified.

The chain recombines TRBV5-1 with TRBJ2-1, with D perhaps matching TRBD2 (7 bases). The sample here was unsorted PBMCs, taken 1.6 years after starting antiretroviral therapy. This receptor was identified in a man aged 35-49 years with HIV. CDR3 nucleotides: TGCGCCAGCAGCTTGGAATTGGGGGGGGCCCTCAATGAGCAGTTCTTC. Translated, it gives CASSLELGGALNEQFF.